This T cell receptor (beta chain) was retrieved from a study of blood T cell repertoires in COVID-19. Study-wide background: Spain, Italy and the United States supplied samples that represented acute and convalescent COVID-19. T cells, B-cell-depleted T cells, or PBMCs supplied cDNA or gDNA.

Using immunoSEQ multiplex PCR, the repertoire was profiled, and TCRdb retains in-frame clones only, with some absent. This sample has nearly 300,000 clones, with around nine tenths found just once. The participants were between about 18 and 90 years old and came from about two dozen US areas. Contact with a PCR-confirmed or clinician-diagnosed COVID-19 case occurred within 2 weeks of entry. CDR1 is MNHEY and CDR2 is SVGAGI in the germline V gene. Trimming left V 11 bases short and J 3 bases short, with 16 bases between. This CDR3 is 14 amino acids long. Sequencing was done on a sample of PBMCs or T cells enriched from blood (not recorded which). This TCR was recovered from a woman between 45 and 60 years old who had been exposed to COVID-19. The chain couples TRBV6-5 to TRBJ2-2; TRBD2 is a possible D gene (5 bases). CDR3 in DNA: TGTGCCGGCCGAGGGATACAGTACACCGGGGAGCTGTTTTTT. Translation gives CAGRGIQYTGELFF.